This T cell receptor (beta chain) was recovered during a study of blood T cell repertoires in COVID-19. Study in general: PBMCs, B-cell-depleted T cells, or T cells provided the cDNA or gDNA that made up the material.

Germline V lookup: CDR1 SGHRS, CDR2 YFSETQ. V shed 0 bases and J shed 5 bases, with 9 bases lying between them. The length of the CDR3 is 14 residues. Produced via immunoSEQ multiplex PCR; TCRdb's table is partial and in-frame only. Among fewer than 90,000 clones listed, roughly 87% were seen once. The chain carries TRBV5-1 and TRBJ1-5, with D unclear. Input material: peripheral blood. This clonotype originated in a male donor with acute or convalescent COVID-19. The CDR3 loop is CASSLEGGDQPQHF. CDR3 in DNA: TGCGCCAGCAGCTTGGAAGGTGGAGATCAGCCCCAGCATTTT.